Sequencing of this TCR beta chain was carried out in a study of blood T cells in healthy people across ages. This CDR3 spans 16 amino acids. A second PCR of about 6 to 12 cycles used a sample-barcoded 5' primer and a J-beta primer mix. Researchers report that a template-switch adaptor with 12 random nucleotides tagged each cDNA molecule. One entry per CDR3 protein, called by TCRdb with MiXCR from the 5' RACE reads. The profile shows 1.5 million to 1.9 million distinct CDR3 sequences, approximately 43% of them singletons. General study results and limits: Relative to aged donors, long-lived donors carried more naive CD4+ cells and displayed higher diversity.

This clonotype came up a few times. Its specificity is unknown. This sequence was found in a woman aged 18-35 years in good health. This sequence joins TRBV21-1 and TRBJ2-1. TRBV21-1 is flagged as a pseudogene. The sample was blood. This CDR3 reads CASSLVGPSSYNEQFF. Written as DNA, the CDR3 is TGTGCCAGCAGCTTAGTAGGACCAAGCTCCTACAATGAGCAGTTCTTC.